A selection of T cell receptor beta chains follows, all from one sample in a study of vaccination and CD4 T cells after COVID-19. Their antigens remain unidentified. TCRdb independently ran MiXCR on the PCR reads; one entry per CDR3 protein. The sample lists about 8,900 distinct CDR3 sequences, less than 35% occurring once. The sequenced sample consisted of CD4+ T cells from blood, cultured in vitro. These receptors came from a human donor in good health. The CDR3 runs from the conserved cysteine through the conserved F or W. Clone sizes are given selectively: once, few, many, or a class where the clone is expanded.

>NA|TRBJ2-3|TRBV12-3/TRBV12-4
CASSPRLAGYTDTQYF
>few|TRBJ2-3|TRBV7-6
CASSLLARSTDTQYF
>NA|TRBJ2-7|TRBV6-2/TRBV6-3
CASSSTGKGYEQYF
>NA|TRBJ2-1|TRBV5-1
CASSLPPSDLNEQFF
>NA|TRBJ2-5|TRBV24-1
CATSDSGPRVETQYF
>NA|TRBJ2-3|TRBV19
CASSKGTSGSTDTQYF
>NA|TRBJ1-1|TRBV7-9
CASSLGGSTEAFF
>NA|TRBJ2-7|TRBV7-8
CASSATDGAYEQYF
>few|TRBJ1-5|TRBV7-9
CASSPQGFNQPQHF
>NA|TRBJ2-3|TRBV9
CASSVDIRGSYTDTQYF
>once|TRBJ2-1|TRBV18
CASSSLPLTSGVYNEQFF
>NA|TRBJ1-1|TRBV19
CASRTANTEAFF
>NA|TRBJ2-5|TRBV20-1
CSARHAQETQYF
>NA|TRBJ1-5|TRBV5-1
CASSLEGHQPQHF
>NA|TRBJ2-7|TRBV28
CASSFISMDYEQYF
>NA|TRBJ2-1|TRBV19
CASSISGSSYNEQFF
>NA|TRBJ1-5|TRBV19
CASTPGGQGWQPQHF
>NA|TRBJ1-1|TRBV6-1
CASRRVGSTEAFF
>NA|TRBJ2-1|TRBV25-1
CASSELGGSGKFSSYNEQFF
>NA|TRBJ2-3|TRBV5-1
CASRDGDTQYF
>NA|TRBJ2-3|TRBV29-1
CSAEGRRADTQYF
>few|TRBJ1-1|TRBV12-3/TRBV12-4
CASSIRDSRNTEAFF
>few|TRBJ1-1|TRBV7-9
CASSTGVYTEAFF
>few|TRBJ1-1|TRBV7-8
CASSLLWQPNTEAFF
>NA|TRBJ1-5|TRBV6-1
CVSQAGNQPQHF
>NA|TRBJ2-7|TRBV12-3/TRBV12-4
CASSFYEQYF
>medium-sized|TRBJ1-5|TRBV6-1
CASSPQNKGNQPQHF
>NA|TRBJ2-7|TRBV10-2
CASRGDSYEQYF
>NA|TRBJ2-3|TRBV7-8
CASSRIAGGTDTQYF
>medium-sized|TRBJ2-2|TRBV20-1
CSAPKTGELFF
>few|TRBJ2-3|TRBV6-1
CASSRTSGGTDTQYF
>few|TRBJ1-5|TRBV7-8
CASSLYRGEGQPQHF
>NA|TRBJ1-5|TRBV20-1
CSARTRGRYNQPQHF
>once|TRBJ1-1|TRBV19
CATSGHSNTEAFF
>few|TRBJ1-2|TRBV7-9
CASSLGTDYGYTF
>NA|TRBJ2-3|TRBV5-1
CASSPSGTDTQYF
>NA|TRBJ2-2|TRBV28
CASKPGQGLTANTGELFF
>NA|TRBJ2-3|TRBV24-1
CATSDSAGGPTDTQYF
>NA|TRBJ2-6|TRBV18
CASSLVGQGESRANVLTF
>NA|TRBJ2-1|TRBV25-1
CASSENTGQYLWEQFF
>NA|TRBJ2-3|TRBV15
CATSLPGLASLF
>NA|TRBJ2-1|TRBV19
CASSDWTGAGSYNEQFF
>few|TRBJ2-3|TRBV9
CASSGGTDTQYF
>once|TRBJ2-7|TRBV28
CASVQGLSYEQYF
>NA|TRBJ2-5|TRBV11-1
CASSSQETQYF
>NA|TRBJ2-1|TRBV5-4
CASEGRTGQYNEQFF
>NA|TRBJ1-5|TRBV5-6
CASSSRGGQPQHF
>NA|TRBJ2-7|TRBV28
CASSLVQGAKEQYF
>NA|TRBJ2-7|TRBV7-2
CASSPFRAYEQYF
>NA|TRBJ1-5|TRBV18
CASSLGSNQPQHF
>NA|TRBJ1-2|TRBV14
CASSQDIRGYTF
>few|TRBJ1-5|TRBV24-1
CATSDWDRFLHF